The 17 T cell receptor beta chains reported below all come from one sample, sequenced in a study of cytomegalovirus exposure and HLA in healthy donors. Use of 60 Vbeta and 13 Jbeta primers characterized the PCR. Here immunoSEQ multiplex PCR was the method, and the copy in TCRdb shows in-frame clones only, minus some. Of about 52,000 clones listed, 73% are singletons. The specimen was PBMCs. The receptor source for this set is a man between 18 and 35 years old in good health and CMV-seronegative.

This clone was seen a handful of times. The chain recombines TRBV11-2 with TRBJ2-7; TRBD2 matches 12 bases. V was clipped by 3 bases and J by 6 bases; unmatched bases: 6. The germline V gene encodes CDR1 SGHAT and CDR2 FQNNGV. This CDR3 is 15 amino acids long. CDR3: CASSFGLAGGFEQYF. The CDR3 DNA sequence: TGTGCCAGCAGCTTTGGGCTAGCGGGAGGGTTCGAGCAGTACTTC.

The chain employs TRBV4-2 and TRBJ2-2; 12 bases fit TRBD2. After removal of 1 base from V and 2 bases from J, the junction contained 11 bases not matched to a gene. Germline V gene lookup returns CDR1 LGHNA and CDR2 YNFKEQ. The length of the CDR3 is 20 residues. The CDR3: CASSQAGQGTSGRNTGELFF. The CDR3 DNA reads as TGTGCCAGCAGCCAAGCGGGACAGGGGACTAGCGGGCGTAACACCGGGGAGCTGTTTTTT.

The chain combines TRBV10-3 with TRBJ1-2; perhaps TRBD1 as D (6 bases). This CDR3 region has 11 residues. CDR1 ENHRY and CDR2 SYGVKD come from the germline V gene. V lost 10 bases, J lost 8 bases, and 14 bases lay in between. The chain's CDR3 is CATGGATGYTF. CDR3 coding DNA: TGTGCCACCGGGGGGGCGACGGGCTACACCTTC.

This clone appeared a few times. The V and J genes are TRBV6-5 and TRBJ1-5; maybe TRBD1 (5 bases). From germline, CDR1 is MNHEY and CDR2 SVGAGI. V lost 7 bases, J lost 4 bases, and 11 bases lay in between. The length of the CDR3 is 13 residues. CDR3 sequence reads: CASNGGGNQPQHF. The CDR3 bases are TGTGCCAGCAATGGGGGGGGTAATCAGCCCCAGCATTTT.

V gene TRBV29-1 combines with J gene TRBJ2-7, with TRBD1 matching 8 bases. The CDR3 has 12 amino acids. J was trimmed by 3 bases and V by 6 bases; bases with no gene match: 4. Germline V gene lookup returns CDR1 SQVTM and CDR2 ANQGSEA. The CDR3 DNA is TGCAGCGTAAGAGGACAGGGCTACGAGCAGTACTTC. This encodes CSVRGQGYEQYF.

This CDR3 reads CASSRDPGQQETQYF. CDR3 DNA: TGTGCCAGCAGCCGAGACCCGGGACAGCAAGAGACCCAGTACTTC. The chain is built from TRBV7-6 and TRBJ2-5; TRBD1 agrees at 7 bases. The germline CDR1 and CDR2 sequences are SGHVS and FNYEAQ. The J segment lost 2 bases and the V segment lost 5 bases, leaving 8 bases of the junction unmatched. This CDR3 contains 15 residues.

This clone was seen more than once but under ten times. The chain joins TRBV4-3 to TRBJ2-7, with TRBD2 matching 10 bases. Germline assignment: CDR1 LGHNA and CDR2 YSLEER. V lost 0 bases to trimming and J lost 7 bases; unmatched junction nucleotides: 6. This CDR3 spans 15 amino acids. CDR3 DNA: TGCGCCAGCAGCCAAGAGTCTAGCGGGAGTTTTGAGCAGTACTTC. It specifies CASSQESSGSFEQYF.

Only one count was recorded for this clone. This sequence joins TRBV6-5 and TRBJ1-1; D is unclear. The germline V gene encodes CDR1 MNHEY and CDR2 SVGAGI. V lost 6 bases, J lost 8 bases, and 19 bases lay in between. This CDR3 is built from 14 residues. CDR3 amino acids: CASSHSTPRAEAFF. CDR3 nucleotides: TGTGCCAGCAGCCACTCGACTCCGAGGGCGGAAGCTTTCTTT.

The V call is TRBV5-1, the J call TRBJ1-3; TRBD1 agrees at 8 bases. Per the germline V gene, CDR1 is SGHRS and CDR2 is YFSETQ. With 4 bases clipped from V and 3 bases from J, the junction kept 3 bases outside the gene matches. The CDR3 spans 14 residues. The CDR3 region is CASSPTGDGNTIYF. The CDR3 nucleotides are TGCGCCAGCAGCCCGACAGGGGATGGAAACACCATATATTTT.

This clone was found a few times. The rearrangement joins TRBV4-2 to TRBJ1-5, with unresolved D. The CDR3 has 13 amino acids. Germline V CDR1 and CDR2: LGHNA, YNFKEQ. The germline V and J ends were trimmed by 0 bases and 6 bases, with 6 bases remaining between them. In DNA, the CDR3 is TGTGCCAGCAGCCAAGATCGAGGTCAGCCCCAGCATTTT. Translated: CASSQDRGQPQHF.

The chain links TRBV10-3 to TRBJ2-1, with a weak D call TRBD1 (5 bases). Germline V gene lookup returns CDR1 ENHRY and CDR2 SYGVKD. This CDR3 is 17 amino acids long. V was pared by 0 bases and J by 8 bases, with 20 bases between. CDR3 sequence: CAISESLSTGRLDEQFF. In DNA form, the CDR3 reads TGTGCCATCAGTGAGTCTCTATCCACAGGTCGCTTAGATGAGCAGTTCTTC.

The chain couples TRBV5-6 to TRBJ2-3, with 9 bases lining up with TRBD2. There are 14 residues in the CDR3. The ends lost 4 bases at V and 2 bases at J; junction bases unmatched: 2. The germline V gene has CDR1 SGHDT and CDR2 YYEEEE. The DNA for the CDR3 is TGTGCCAGCAGCAGGACTAGCGTCACAGATACGCAGTATTTT. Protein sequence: CASSRTSVTDTQYF.

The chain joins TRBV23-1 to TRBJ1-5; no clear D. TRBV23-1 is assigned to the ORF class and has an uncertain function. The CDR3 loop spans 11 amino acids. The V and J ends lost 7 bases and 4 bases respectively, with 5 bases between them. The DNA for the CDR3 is TGCGCCAGCATCGTTAATCAGCCCCAGCATTTT. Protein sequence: CASIVNQPQHF.

The CDR3 coding sequence is TGTGCCAGCACGCGGGGGGGCAATGAGCAGTTCTTC. Its translation: CASTRGGNEQFF. The chain joins TRBV6-5 to TRBJ2-1; 9 bases are shared with TRBD2. With 7 bases clipped from V and 6 bases from J, the junction kept 1 base outside the gene matches. Germline values: CDR1 MNHEY, CDR2 SVGAGI. CDR3 size: 12 residues.

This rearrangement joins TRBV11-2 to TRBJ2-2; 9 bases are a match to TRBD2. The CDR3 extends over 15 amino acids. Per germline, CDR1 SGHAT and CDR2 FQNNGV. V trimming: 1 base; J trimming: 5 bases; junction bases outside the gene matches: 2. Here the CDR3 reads CASSLVLAGTGELFF. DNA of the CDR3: TGTGCCAGCAGCTTAGTACTAGCGGGTACCGGGGAGCTGTTTTTT. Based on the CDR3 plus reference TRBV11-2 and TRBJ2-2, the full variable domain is EAGVAQSPRYKIIEKRQSVAFWCNPISGHATLYWYQQILGQGPKLLIQFQNNGVVDDSQLPKDRFSAERLKGVDSTLKIQPAKLEDSAVYLCASSLVLAGTGELFFGEGSRLTVL.

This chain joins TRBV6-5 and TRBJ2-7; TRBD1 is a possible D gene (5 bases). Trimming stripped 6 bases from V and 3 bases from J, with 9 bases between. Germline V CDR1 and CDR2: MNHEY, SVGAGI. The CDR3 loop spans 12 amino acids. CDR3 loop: CASRDSLYEQYF. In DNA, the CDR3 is TGTGCCAGCAGAGACAGTCTCTACGAGCAGTACTTC.

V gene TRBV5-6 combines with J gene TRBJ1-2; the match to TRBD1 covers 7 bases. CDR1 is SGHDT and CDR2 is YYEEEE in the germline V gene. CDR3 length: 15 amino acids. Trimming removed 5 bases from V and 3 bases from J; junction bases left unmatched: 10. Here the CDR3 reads CASRPANRGDYGYTF. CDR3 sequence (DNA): TGTGCCAGCAGGCCTGCTAACAGGGGAGACTATGGCTACACCTTC.